This entry lists 3 T cell receptor beta chains sequenced from one sample in a study of blood T cell repertoires in COVID-19. Libraries were prepared by immunoSEQ multiplex PCR; TCRdb keeps only in-frame clonotypes and omits some of them. The repertoire holds a few hundred thousand clones, with around 85% as singletons. Sequenced sample: PBMCs or T cells enriched from blood (not recorded which). These receptors originate from a woman between 50 and 59 years old who had recovered from COVID-19.

The rearrangement links TRBV13 to TRBJ2-7; 8 nucleotides align to TRBD1. CDR1 is PRHDT and CDR2 is FYEKMQ in the germline V gene (reference sequence). The trim removed 5 bases at V and 1 base at J, leaving 1 base unmatched. CDR3 size: 13 residues. The CDR3 spells CASSRQGSYEQYF. CDR3 in DNA: TGTGCCAGCAGCCGACAGGGGTCCTACGAGCAGTACTTC.

The J gene is TRBJ2-2, the V gene TRBV27; weak D call: TRBD1 (6 bases). Germline assignment: CDR1 MNHEY and CDR2 SMNVEV (reference sequence). This CDR3 has 17 amino acids. V was clipped by 2 bases and J by 5 bases, with 18 bases between them. The CDR3 DNA reads as TGTGCCAGCAGTTTAAAGGGGTGGGGGCAGGGAACCGGGGAGCTGTTTTTT. This encodes CASSLKGWGQGTGELFF.

This chain's CDR3 is CASSVAGVRELGPYNEQFF. The CDR3 nucleotides are TGTGCCAGCAGCGTAGCCGGGGTCCGCGAATTGGGCCCCTACAATGAGCAGTTCTTC. This chain joins TRBV9 and TRBJ2-1; possible D gene TRBD2, 5 bases. Germline lookup yields CDR1 SGDLS and CDR2 YYNGEE. The CDR3 extends over 19 amino acids. V was trimmed by 0 bases and J by 2 bases, leaving 21 bases between them.